Listed here is a single TCR beta chain. Antigen specificity is unknown. The data were obtained in a study of CXCR3-negative and CXCR3-positive naive CD8 T cells. Findings and limits, study-wide: More hydrophobic TRB CDR3s occurred in CXCR3-positive than in CXCR3-negative naive cells.

Germline V lookup: CDR1 SGHTA, CDR2 FQGNSA. The CDR3 sequence is 16 residues long. 5' RACE that incorporated UMI labels was used to prepare the TRB cDNA libraries. TCRdb re-analyzed the 5' RACE reads; it lists each CDR3 protein once, without DNA. This sample's table has around 65,000 distinct CDR3 sequences. Definition of naive CD8+ T cells rested on a CD45RO-CCR7+CD27+CD95- profile. Sequencing input: naive CXCR3+ CD8+ T cells from blood. Subset described: CD45RO-CCR7+CD27+CD95- naive CD8+ T cells expressing CXCR3 (TNR3+). The chain couples TRBV7-2 to TRBJ2-2; no DNA is available, so the TRBD2 call from TCRdb remains unchecked. The sequence derives from a human donor in good health. Some clones in this sample may be carry-over from other donors' samples. The CDR3 loop reads CASSFGTSLGTGELFF.